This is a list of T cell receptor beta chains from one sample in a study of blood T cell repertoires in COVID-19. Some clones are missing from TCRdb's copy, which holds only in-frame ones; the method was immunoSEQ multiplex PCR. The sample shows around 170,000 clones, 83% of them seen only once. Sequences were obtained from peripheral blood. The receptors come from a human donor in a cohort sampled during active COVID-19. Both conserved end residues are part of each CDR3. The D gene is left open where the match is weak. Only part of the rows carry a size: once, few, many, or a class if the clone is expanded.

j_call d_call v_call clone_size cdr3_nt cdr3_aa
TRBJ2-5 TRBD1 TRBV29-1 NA TGCAGCGCACCACAGGGGTACCAAGAGACCCAGTACTTC CSAPQGYQETQYF
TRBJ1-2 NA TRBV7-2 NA TGTGCCAGCAGCAACCCAACAGGCAACTATGGCTACACCTTC CASSNPTGNYGYTF
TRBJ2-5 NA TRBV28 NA TGTGCCAGCAGTTTACCCGGGTACCAAGAGACCCAGTACTTC CASSLPGYQETQYF
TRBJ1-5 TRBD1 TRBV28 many TGTGCCAGCAGTTCAACCGGGACAGGGTATCAGCCCCAGCATTTT CASSSTGTGYQPQHF
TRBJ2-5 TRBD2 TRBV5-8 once TGTGCCAGCAGCAACATAGGACTAGACCAAGAGACCCAGTACTTC CASSNIGLDQETQYF
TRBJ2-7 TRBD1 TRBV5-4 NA TGTGCCAGCAGCCTCGGGGGGACAGGGACCTACGAGCAGTACTTC CASSLGGTGTYEQYF
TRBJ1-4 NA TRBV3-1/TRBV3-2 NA TGTGCCAGCAGACCACAGGGCTTTAATGAAAAACTGTTTTTT CASRPQGFNEKLFF
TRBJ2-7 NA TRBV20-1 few TGCAGTGCAAGACAGGCCTACGAGCAGTACTTC CSARQAYEQYF
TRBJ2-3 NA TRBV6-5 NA TGTGCCAGCAGTATGGGCCTAGCCAACACAGATACGCAGTATTTT CASSMGLANTDTQYF
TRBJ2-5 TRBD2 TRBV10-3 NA TGTGCCATCAGTGTGGCTAGCGGGGGCCACGAGACCCAGTACTTC CAISVASGGHETQYF
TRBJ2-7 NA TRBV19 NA TGTGCCAGTAGTATTGGGGCAGAATACGAGCAGTACTTC CASSIGAEYEQYF
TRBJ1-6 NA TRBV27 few TGTGCCAGCAAACAGGGTTATAATTCACCCCTCCACTTT CASKQGYNSPLHF
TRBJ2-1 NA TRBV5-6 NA TGTGCCAGCAGCTCGTACAATGAGCAGTTCTTC CASSSYNEQFF
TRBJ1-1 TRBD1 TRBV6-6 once TGTGCCAGCAGCCCGGGACAGGGAATCGCTGAAGCTTTCTTT CASSPGQGIAEAFF
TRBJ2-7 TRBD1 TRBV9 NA TGTGCCAGCAGCTCAGGGGACAGGGAATCCTACGAGCAGTACTTC CASSSGDRESYEQYF
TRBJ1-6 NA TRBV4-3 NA TGCGCCAGCAGCCAAGATCTCTACGGGAATTCACCCCTCCACTTT CASSQDLYGNSPLHF
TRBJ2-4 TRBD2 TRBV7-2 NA TGTGCCAGCAGTCGGGGGACTAGCGGGAGTGGAGACATTCAGTACTTC CASSRGTSGSGDIQYF
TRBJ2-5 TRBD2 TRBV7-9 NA TGTGCCAGCAGCTTAGTTGCAGTCGGAGCGGGAGCTGCGACCCAGTACTTC CASSLVAVGAGAATQYF
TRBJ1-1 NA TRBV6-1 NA TGTGCCAGCAGTGAAGGCAGGGCGGAGAACACTGAAGCTTTCTTT CASSEGRAENTEAFF
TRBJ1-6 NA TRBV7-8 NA TGTGCCAGCAGCTTATATGCTACAGGGTCTGTGAGGAATTCACCCCTCCACTTT CASSLYATGSVRNSPLHF
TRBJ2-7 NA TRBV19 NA TGTGCCAGCCGACCCGGACACCTTATCTCCTACGAGCAGTACTTC CASRPGHLISYEQYF
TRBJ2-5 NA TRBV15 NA TGTGCCACCAGCAGCCCCGAGGGGGGGCTTTGGACCCAGTACTTC CATSSPEGGLWTQYF
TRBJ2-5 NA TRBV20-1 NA TGCAGTGCCCCGAGGAAGACCCAGTACTTC CSAPRKTQYF
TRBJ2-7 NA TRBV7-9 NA TGTGCCAGCAGCCCCTTTAGTTCCACCTACGAGCAGTACTTC CASSPFSSTYEQYF
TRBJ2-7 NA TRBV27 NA TGTGCCAGCACTCTACCATCTAGGTTCAGGGACTACGAGCAGTACTTC CASTLPSRFRDYEQYF
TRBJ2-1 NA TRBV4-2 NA TGTGCCAGCAGCCACCGGTCAGAAGGGGACTCCTACAATGAGCAGTTCTTC CASSHRSEGDSYNEQFF
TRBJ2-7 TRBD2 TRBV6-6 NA TGTGCCAGCAGTACGGGGACTAGCGGGGGAGGCGAGCAGTACTTC CASSTGTSGGGEQYF
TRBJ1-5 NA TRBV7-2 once TGTGCCAGCAGCTTAAGTGGAGGTAGCAATCAGCCCCAGCATTTT CASSLSGGSNQPQHF
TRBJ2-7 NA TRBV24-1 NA TGTGCCACCAGTGATTCGACTCCCTCCGAGGAGTTTCAAACCTACGAGCAGTACTTC CATSDSTPSEEFQTYEQYF
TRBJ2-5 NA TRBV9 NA TGTGCCAGCAGCGTAGGTACGTCGGCAGCCGGGGAGACCCAGTACTTC CASSVGTSAAGETQYF
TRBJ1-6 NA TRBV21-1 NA TGTGCCAGCAGCAAAGACGGGGACAGGTCGTTT CASSKDGDRSF
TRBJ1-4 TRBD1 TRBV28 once TGTGCCAGCAGTGGGGGGGACAGGGGAAATGAAAAACTGTTTTTT CASSGGDRGNEKLFF
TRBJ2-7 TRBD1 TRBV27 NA TGTGCCAGCAGAGCCTCGGGACAGGGCCACGAGCAGTACTTC CASRASGQGHEQYF
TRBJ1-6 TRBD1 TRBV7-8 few TGTGCCAGCAGCACAGCCGGGACAGGGGACTCACCCCTCCACTTT CASSTAGTGDSPLHF
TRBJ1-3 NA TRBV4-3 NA TGCGCCAGCAGCCAAGACCAGGGCTATTCCTCTGGAAACACCATATATTTT CASSQDQGYSSGNTIYF
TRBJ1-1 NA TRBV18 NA TGTGCCAGCTCACCAGGTCAGGGTGAAGCTTTCTTT CASSPGQGEAFF
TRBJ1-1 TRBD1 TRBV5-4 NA TGTGCCAGCAGCGGAATTGGACAGGGGAGAGCTTTCTTT CASSGIGQGRAFF
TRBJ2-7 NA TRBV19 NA TGTGCCAGTAGTAGAGGGGGGGCGGTTTCGGGCGAGCAGTACTTC CASSRGGAVSGEQYF
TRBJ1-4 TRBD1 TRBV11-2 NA TGTGCCAGCAGCTTTTTGGCAGGGGGCGGTGAAAAACTGTTTTTT CASSFLAGGGEKLFF
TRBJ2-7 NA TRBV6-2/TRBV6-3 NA TGTGCCAGCAGCTCCGGGGGCTACGAGCAGTACTTC CASSSGGYEQYF
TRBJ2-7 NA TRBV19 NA TGTGCCAGTAGTCCAGTTAGGGGGGGTGAGATTTACGAGCAGTACTTC CASSPVRGGEIYEQYF
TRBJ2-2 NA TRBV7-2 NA TGTGCCAGCAGCATGATGCGTCAGGGGCGGGAGCTGTTTTTT CASSMMRQGRELFF
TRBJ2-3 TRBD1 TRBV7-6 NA TGTGCCAGCAGCCCCTGGCCCGCAGGGGGTCAGCCAGATACGCAGTATTTT CASSPWPAGGQPDTQYF
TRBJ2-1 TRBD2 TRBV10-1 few TGCGCCAGCAGTGAGTCGTCGGGGGGGGAGCAGTTCTTC CASSESSGGEQFF
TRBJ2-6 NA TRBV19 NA TGTGCCAGTAGTATGGGCCCGTCTGGGGCCAACGTCCTGACTTTC CASSMGPSGANVLTF
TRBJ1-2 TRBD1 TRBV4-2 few TGTGCCAGCAGCCAAGGGGCAGGGGGCCAAGGAGGCTATGGCTACACCTTC CASSQGAGGQGGYGYTF
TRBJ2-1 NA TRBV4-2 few TGTGCCAGCAGCCAAGTTACCCTAAGCTCCTACAATGAGCAGTTCTTC CASSQVTLSSYNEQFF
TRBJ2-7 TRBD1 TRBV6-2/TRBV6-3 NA TGTGCCAGCAGTGTAGGGACAGCTCCGGCCTACGAGCAGTACTTC CASSVGTAPAYEQYF
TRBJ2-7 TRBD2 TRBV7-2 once TGTGCCAGCAGCTTCAGCGGGAGGACCTTCTACGAGCAGTACTTC CASSFSGRTFYEQYF
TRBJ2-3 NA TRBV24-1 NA TGTGCCACCCCTGGGGCAGGCACAGATACGCAGTATTTT CATPGAGTDTQYF
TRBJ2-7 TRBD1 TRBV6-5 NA TGTGCCAGCAGTTACCGGGGACAGCCGAGCTCCTACGAGCAGTACTTC CASSYRGQPSSYEQYF
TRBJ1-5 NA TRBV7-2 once TGTGCCAGCAGCTTAGCCCAGGGGAGCGGCAATCAGCCCCAGCATTTT CASSLAQGSGNQPQHF
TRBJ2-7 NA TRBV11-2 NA TGTGCCAGCAGCTCCCCGGGTGCCTACGAGCAGTACTTC CASSSPGAYEQYF